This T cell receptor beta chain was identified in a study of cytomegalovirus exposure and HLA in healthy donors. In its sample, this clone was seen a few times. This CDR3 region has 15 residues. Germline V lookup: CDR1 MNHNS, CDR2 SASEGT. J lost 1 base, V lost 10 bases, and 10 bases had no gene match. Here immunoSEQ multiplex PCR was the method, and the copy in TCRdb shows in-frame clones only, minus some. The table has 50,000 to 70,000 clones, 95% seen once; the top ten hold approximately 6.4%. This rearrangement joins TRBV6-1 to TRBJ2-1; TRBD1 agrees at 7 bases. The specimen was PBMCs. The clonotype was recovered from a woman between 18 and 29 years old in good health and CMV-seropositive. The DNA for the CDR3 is TGTGCCACCAGCCCCCAACAGGGGTCCTACAATGAGCAGTTCTTC. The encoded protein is CATSPQQGSYNEQFF.